The source of this TCR beta chain is a study of beta chain features in type 1 diabetes (dated by TCRdb to 2017 to 2018). About the study as a whole: No differences in mean age, gender distribution, total cell number or subset yield were found between patients and healthy donors. A total of under 120,000,000 sorted cells were examined across all samples, and RNA yield correlated strongly with the number of cells per subset. In the study, recently diagnosed type 1 diabetes patients and matched healthy donors were compared on the TCRB repertoires of their sorted circulating CD4+ T cell subsets. Whereas all 28 donors provided naive and central memory subsets, regulatory and stem cell-like memory subsets were isolated from just 8 patients and roughly eight healthy donors.

A single peripheral blood draw of approximately 110 mL on average was collected from each donor into heparinised tubes. Using a panel that included CD45RO, CCR7, CD25, CD127, CD95 and CD27, naive, central memory, regulatory and stem cell-like memory CD4+ T cells were sorted on a BD FACSAria II. Every sorted population had a purity above 95%. PBMCs were isolated immediately by Lymphoprep density gradient centrifugation and stained directly without culture. So that batch effects would be minimized, each experiment stained and sorted samples in pairs, pairing one healthy donor with one patient. All of the isolated RNA was reverse transcribed with the High Capacity cDNA Reverse Transcription Kit, so expressed TCRB transcripts were sequenced. Deep immunoSEQ sequencing was performed on naive, central memory and regulatory T cell samples, with an average of approximately 4 million total reads per sample. Sorted cells were lysed in RLT buffer and RNA was extracted with DNase-treated RNeasy Micro or Mini kits, depending on cell number. To prevent cross-contamination, each cell subset was processed individually, whereas patient and healthy donor samples were processed jointly. TCRB sequences were amplified from cDNA with the immunoSEQ multiplex PCR, producing 87-bp fragments spanning the CDR3 region. Sequencing of the amplicons was done on the Illumina HiSeq platform. The study's own analysis went as follows. Synthetic template baselines were used to correct PCR bias computationally, reads within Hamming distance 2 were collapsed, and singletons that could not be merged were discarded. By aligning reads against IMGT, V, D and J genes, CDR3 length, and insertions or deletions at six rearrangement sites were assigned. Within each subset, clonotype counts were normalized to sorted cell number, after which true diversity and Gini coefficients were computed with the tcR R package. The overlap coefficient, calculated on TCRB nucleotide sequences, was used to measure repertoire sharing. TCRdb re-hosts the immuneACCESS table, in-frame sequences only. Its copies lack some clones; in the studies checked, an unresolved V gene accounts for under half of them, and the cause for the rest is not known. V, J and clone size derive from that table, while D and trimming were established from the DNA sequence. In this sample the table shows under 350,000 clones, approximately 8.1% of which occur a single time. Together, the top ten hold more than 0.9% of the sample.

On the study overall, not on this receptor specifically: At VDJ recombination sites, type 1 diabetes patients had fewer insertions and more deleted nucleotides, which implies abnormalities in thymic rearrangement. PCR may preferentially amplify shorter templates, but because patient and control samples were amplified and corrected together, any resulting skew would affect both groups equally. Because cDNA rather than genomic DNA was sequenced, highly expressing activated cells could have been over-represented, although no difference in activation and CD3 levels was found between groups. Only small numbers of individuals were included in the HLA sub-analyses, which left unresolved whether HLA type had any influence on TCRB rearrangement. In all four CD4+ subsets, TCRB CDR3 length was moderately but significantly shorter in type 1 diabetes patients. The naive, central memory and regulatory TCRB repertoires appeared to resemble one another more closely among patients than among healthy donors.

The CDR3 runs 18 residues from the cysteine to the phenylalanine. The CDR3 DNA has 54 bases and is translated from base 1. V is cut back by 5 bases and J by 8 bases, with 15 bases in the junction unmatched. The germline V gene specifies SGHTA as CDR1 and FQGNSA as CDR2. This clone is termed medium-sized (0.01 to 0.1%). It lacks a known antigen. No clone much larger than this one lies a single base away; base qualities are absent. The clonotype was recovered from a young woman in good health. The sequenced sample consisted of central memory CD4+ T cells from blood. The V gene is TRBV7-2 and the J gene is TRBJ2-1, and 13 bases in between align with TRBD2. The encoded CDR3 is CASSPGLAGAQLGDEQFF. The nucleotide sequence is TGTGCCAGCAGCCCCGGACTAGCGGGGGCCCAACTTGGCGATGAGCAGTTCTTC.